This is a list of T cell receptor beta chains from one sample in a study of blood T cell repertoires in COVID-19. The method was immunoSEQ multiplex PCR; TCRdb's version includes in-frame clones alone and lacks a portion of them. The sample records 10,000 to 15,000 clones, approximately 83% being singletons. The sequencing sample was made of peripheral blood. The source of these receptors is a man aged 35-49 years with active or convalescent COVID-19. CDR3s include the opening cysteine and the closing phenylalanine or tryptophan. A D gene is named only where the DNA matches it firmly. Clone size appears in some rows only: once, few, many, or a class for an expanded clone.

CASSEAGGVGLFF,TGTGCCAGCAGTGAAGCGGGAGGCGTAGGGTTGTTTTTT,NA,TRBJ2-2,few,TRBV6-1
CASSLYGTGTSGGPSEQYF,TGTGCCAGCAGTTTATATGGGACAGGGACTAGCGGGGGGCCCTCCGAGCAGTACTTC,TRBD2,TRBJ2-7,NA,TRBV28
CASSLSGSNEQYF,TGTGCCAGCAGCTTAAGCGGATCCAACGAGCAGTACTTC,NA,TRBJ2-7,NA,TRBV7-8
CASSFDTNQPQHF,TGTGCCAGCAGCTTCGACACGAATCAGCCCCAGCATTTT,NA,TRBJ1-5,few,TRBV11-3
CASSLMTGGDYGYTF,TGTGCCAGCAGCCTGATGACAGGGGGGGACTATGGCTACACCTTC,TRBD1,TRBJ1-2,few,TRBV3-1/TRBV3-2
CASSQVAQTGNQPQHF,TGCGCCAGCAGCCAAGTGGCTCAGACAGGGAATCAGCCCCAGCATTTT,TRBD1,TRBJ1-5,NA,TRBV4-1
CASSVDRDSGGYTF,TGTGCCAGCAGCGTAGATCGGGATTCGGGCGGCTACACCTTC,NA,TRBJ1-2,NA,TRBV9
CSVVPGTGGLAGLYEQYF,TGCAGCGTTGTCCCCGGGACAGGGGGTCTAGCGGGACTATACGAGCAGTACTTC,TRBD1,TRBJ2-7,NA,TRBV29-1
CASSFPQNTEAFF,TGTGCCAGCAGCTTTCCCCAGAACACTGAAGCTTTCTTT,NA,TRBJ1-1,few,TRBV5-8
CASSPLPQGGAMGYNEQFF,TGTGCCAGCAGCCCCCTTCCACAGGGAGGGGCGATGGGATACAATGAGCAGTTCTTC,NA,TRBJ2-1,NA,TRBV7-6
CASSIRGQGAEDTQYF,TGTGCCAGTAGTATCAGGGGACAGGGAGCAGAGGATACGCAGTATTTT,TRBD1,TRBJ2-3,NA,TRBV19
CASSEDGDSNQPQHF,TGTGCCAGCAGTGAAGACGGGGATAGCAATCAGCCCCAGCATTTT,NA,TRBJ1-5,NA,TRBV25-1
CASSLASSGSGTQYF,TGTGCCAGCAGCTTAGCTTCTAGCGGGAGTGGGACCCAGTACTTC,TRBD2,TRBJ2-5,once,TRBV7-8